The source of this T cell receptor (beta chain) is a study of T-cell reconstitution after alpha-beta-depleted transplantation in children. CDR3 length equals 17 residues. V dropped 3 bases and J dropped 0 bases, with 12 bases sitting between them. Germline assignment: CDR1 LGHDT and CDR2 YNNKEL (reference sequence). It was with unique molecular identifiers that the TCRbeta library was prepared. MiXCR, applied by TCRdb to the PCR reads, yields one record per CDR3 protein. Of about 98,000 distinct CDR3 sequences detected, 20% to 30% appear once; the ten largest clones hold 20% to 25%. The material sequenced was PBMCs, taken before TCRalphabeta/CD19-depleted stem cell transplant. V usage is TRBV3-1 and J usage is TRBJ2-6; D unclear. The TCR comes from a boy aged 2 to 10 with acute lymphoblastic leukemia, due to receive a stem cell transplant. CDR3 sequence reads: CASSQDFVISGANVLTF. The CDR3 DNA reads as TGTGCCAGCAGCCAGGATTTCGTCATCTCTGGGGCCAACGTCCTGACTTTC.